A selection of T cell receptor beta chains follows, all from one sample in a study of T cell responses to AZD1222 COVID-19 vaccine. Assay: immunoSEQ multiplex PCR; the TCRdb copy retains only in-frame clones and omits some. The table lists around 150,000 clones, roughly 88% of them singletons. Sample: peripheral blood, taken 28 days after the second AZD1222 dose. The receptors come from an adult who received the AZD1222 COVID-19 vaccine. CDR3s include the opening cysteine and the closing phenylalanine or tryptophan. The D gene is left open where the match is weak. The size entry is marked missing in some rows and otherwise reads once, few, many or a size class.

CDR3nt: TGTGCCAGCAGTTTTAGGGGTTCACCCCTCCACTTT
CDR3aa: CASSFRGSPLHF
d_gene: NA
j_gene: TRBJ1-6
v_gene: TRBV28
abundance: NA

CDR3nt: TGTGCCAGCAGCTTAGATCGGACCTATGGCTACACCTTC
CDR3aa: CASSLDRTYGYTF
d_gene: NA
j_gene: TRBJ1-2
v_gene: TRBV7-2
abundance: NA

CDR3nt: TGTGCCACCAGTGACCCTGGCCTATCCTACGAGCAGTACTTC
CDR3aa: CATSDPGLSYEQYF
d_gene: NA
j_gene: TRBJ2-7
v_gene: TRBV24-1
abundance: NA

CDR3nt: TGTGCCAGCTCACCGGAGAGGTGGACTGGAAACACCATATATTTT
CDR3aa: CASSPERWTGNTIYF
d_gene: NA
j_gene: TRBJ1-3
v_gene: TRBV18
abundance: NA

CDR3nt: TGTGCCACCGGGGACAGGGGCGGCACAGATACGCAGTATTTT
CDR3aa: CATGDRGGTDTQYF
d_gene: TRBD1
j_gene: TRBJ2-3
v_gene: TRBV24-1
abundance: NA

CDR3nt: TGCAGCGCCATGGGACCCTACGAGCAGTACTTC
CDR3aa: CSAMGPYEQYF
d_gene: NA
j_gene: TRBJ2-7
v_gene: TRBV29-1
abundance: NA

CDR3nt: TGCGCCAGCAGCTTGGCGGATCTTAGCACAGATACGCAGTATTTT
CDR3aa: CASSLADLSTDTQYF
d_gene: NA
j_gene: TRBJ2-3
v_gene: TRBV5-1
abundance: NA

CDR3nt: TGCGCCAGCAGTGCGGGACTAGCGGGGGGGAGCACCGGGGAGCTGTTTTTT
CDR3aa: CASSAGLAGGSTGELFF
d_gene: TRBD2
j_gene: TRBJ2-2
v_gene: TRBV10-2
abundance: NA

CDR3nt: TGCAGTGCTAGTTCACAGGACAGGTTCTCCTACGAGCAGTACTTC
CDR3aa: CSASSQDRFSYEQYF
d_gene: TRBD1
j_gene: TRBJ2-7
v_gene: TRBV20-1
abundance: NA

CDR3nt: TGTGCCAGCAGTTTAATGACACTTGGCTACACCTTC
CDR3aa: CASSLMTLGYTF
d_gene: NA
j_gene: TRBJ1-2
v_gene: TRBV28
abundance: NA

CDR3nt: TGTGCCAGCAGCTTGGGAGGAGTGAGCACAGATACGCAGTATTTT
CDR3aa: CASSLGGVSTDTQYF
d_gene: NA
j_gene: TRBJ2-3
v_gene: TRBV5-6
abundance: NA

CDR3nt: TGTGCCAGCAGCCCCGAGGGGAGAAACATTCAGTACTTC
CDR3aa: CASSPEGRNIQYF
d_gene: NA
j_gene: TRBJ2-4
v_gene: TRBV7-2
abundance: NA

CDR3nt: TGTGCCAGCAGTGAAGCGGGACACTCAGAGACCCAGTACTTC
CDR3aa: CASSEAGHSETQYF
d_gene: NA
j_gene: TRBJ2-5
v_gene: TRBV6-1
abundance: NA

CDR3nt: TGCAGTGCCAGTGGTGCGCGGGTACCTTCCTACGAGCAGTACTTC
CDR3aa: CSASGARVPSYEQYF
d_gene: NA
j_gene: TRBJ2-7
v_gene: TRBV20-1
abundance: NA

CDR3nt: TGTGCCACCCTAGAGGGCAAATCCTATAATTCACCCCTCCACTTT
CDR3aa: CATLEGKSYNSPLHF
d_gene: NA
j_gene: TRBJ1-6
v_gene: TRBV6-5
abundance: NA

CDR3nt: TGTGCCAGCAGCCAAGAGGGGGCGGGGACTTACAATGAGCAGTTCTTC
CDR3aa: CASSQEGAGTYNEQFF
d_gene: NA
j_gene: TRBJ2-1
v_gene: TRBV3-1/TRBV3-2
abundance: once

CDR3nt: TGTGCCAGCAGGGTCGGGGGGACCACTGAAGCTTTCTTT
CDR3aa: CASRVGGTTEAFF
d_gene: NA
j_gene: TRBJ1-1
v_gene: TRBV28
abundance: NA

CDR3nt: TGTGCCAGCAGCAGACAGGGGGATGGGGATGAGCAGTTCTTC
CDR3aa: CASSRQGDGDEQFF
d_gene: TRBD1
j_gene: TRBJ2-1
v_gene: TRBV5-8
abundance: NA

CDR3nt: TGCAGCGTTTCGGGGGGTGAATCAGATTCGGATACGCAGTATTTT
CDR3aa: CSVSGGESDSDTQYF
d_gene: TRBD2
j_gene: TRBJ2-3
v_gene: TRBV29-1
abundance: once

CDR3nt: TGTGCCAGCAGCCCCGGGGGACTAGCGGGATTCGCGGAGACCCAGTACTTC
CDR3aa: CASSPGGLAGFAETQYF
d_gene: TRBD2
j_gene: TRBJ2-5
v_gene: TRBV11-3
abundance: once

CDR3nt: TGTGCCTGCAGAGGGGGGGGCGCAGATACGCAGTATTTT
CDR3aa: CACRGGGADTQYF
d_gene: NA
j_gene: TRBJ2-3
v_gene: TRBV6-6
abundance: NA

CDR3nt: TGTGCCAGCAGCCCCTGGGGGAGACGAGGGGACGGGGAGCTGTTTTTT
CDR3aa: CASSPWGRRGDGELFF
d_gene: NA
j_gene: TRBJ2-2
v_gene: TRBV28
abundance: NA

CDR3nt: TGCGCCAGCAGCGGCCAGAGTTCGGGGACTAGCGGGAGCGAAGCTCCCTACAATGAGCAGTTCTTC
CDR3aa: CASSGQSSGTSGSEAPYNEQFF
d_gene: TRBD2
j_gene: TRBJ2-1
v_gene: TRBV5-1
abundance: NA

CDR3nt: TGTGCCAGCAGTTTACAGGATAACACCATATATTTT
CDR3aa: CASSLQDNTIYF
d_gene: NA
j_gene: TRBJ1-3
v_gene: TRBV28
abundance: NA

CDR3nt: TGTGCCAGCAGCTTAGGACAGAACTTGAACACTGAAGCTTTCTTT
CDR3aa: CASSLGQNLNTEAFF
d_gene: NA
j_gene: TRBJ1-1
v_gene: TRBV7-9
abundance: NA

CDR3nt: TGTGCCAGCAGCTTGAGAGAGGACAGGGGCTCCTATAATTCACCCCTCCACTTT
CDR3aa: CASSLREDRGSYNSPLHF
d_gene: TRBD1
j_gene: TRBJ1-6
v_gene: TRBV5-6
abundance: NA

CDR3nt: TGTGCCAGTAGTATTCAAGCTACCACAGATACGCAGTATTTT
CDR3aa: CASSIQATTDTQYF
d_gene: NA
j_gene: TRBJ2-3
v_gene: TRBV19
abundance: once

CDR3nt: TGCGCCAGCAGAGCTAGCGGGAGCTCCTACAATGAGCAGTTCTTC
CDR3aa: CASRASGSSYNEQFF
d_gene: TRBD2
j_gene: TRBJ2-1
v_gene: TRBV5-1
abundance: NA

CDR3nt: TGTGCCAGCAGTGAAGTAGGACTAGCGGGGGGTTTGCGGTTCTTC
CDR3aa: CASSEVGLAGGLRFF
d_gene: TRBD2
j_gene: TRBJ2-1
v_gene: TRBV6-1
abundance: NA

CDR3nt: TGTGCCAGCAGTCACCGGGACAGGAGATCACCCCTCCACTTT
CDR3aa: CASSHRDRRSPLHF
d_gene: TRBD1
j_gene: TRBJ1-6
v_gene: TRBV2
abundance: NA

CDR3nt: TGTGCCAGCAGCTCCCGAACAATCTCTTCTGACACTGAAGCTTTCTTT
CDR3aa: CASSSRTISSDTEAFF
d_gene: NA
j_gene: TRBJ1-1
v_gene: TRBV3-1/TRBV3-2
abundance: NA

CDR3nt: TGTGCCAGCAGCCAAGGACAGAAACTTTTTAGCACAGATACGCAGTATTTT
CDR3aa: CASSQGQKLFSTDTQYF
d_gene: NA
j_gene: TRBJ2-3
v_gene: TRBV4-2
abundance: NA

CDR3nt: TGCAGCGTCCAAAAACCCGGGGGAGGTGAGCAGTTCTTC
CDR3aa: CSVQKPGGGEQFF
d_gene: NA
j_gene: TRBJ2-1
v_gene: TRBV29-1
abundance: NA

CDR3nt: TGTGCCAGCAGGCTAGCGGGGAGGGAGACCCAGTACTTC
CDR3aa: CASRLAGRETQYF
d_gene: TRBD2
j_gene: TRBJ2-5
v_gene: TRBV28
abundance: NA

CDR3nt: TGTGCCAGCAGCGCGACGGTGAGCAATCAGCCCCAGCATTTT
CDR3aa: CASSATVSNQPQHF
d_gene: NA
j_gene: TRBJ1-5
v_gene: TRBV7-9
abundance: NA

CDR3nt: TGTGCCAGCAGTTACCGGACAGGGTTTTTTGGCTACACCTTC
CDR3aa: CASSYRTGFFGYTF
d_gene: TRBD1
j_gene: TRBJ1-2
v_gene: TRBV28
abundance: NA

CDR3nt: TGTGCCAGCAGCGTAGTAGGGACAGGGGGCTACGGAGAGCAGTTCTTC
CDR3aa: CASSVVGTGGYGEQFF
d_gene: TRBD1
j_gene: TRBJ2-1
v_gene: TRBV9
abundance: NA

CDR3nt: TGTGCCAGCAGCTCCAATTCTGGGGCTCAGTACTTC
CDR3aa: CASSSNSGAQYF
d_gene: NA
j_gene: TRBJ2-7
v_gene: TRBV11-2
abundance: NA

CDR3nt: TGTGCCAGCAGAGTAGGGGGAGCTGCAACTAATGAAAAACTGTTTTTT
CDR3aa: CASRVGGAATNEKLFF
d_gene: NA
j_gene: TRBJ1-4
v_gene: TRBV2
abundance: NA

CDR3nt: TGTGCCAGCAGCTCGGGACTAGCGGGAGGCTTTGATACGCAGTATTTT
CDR3aa: CASSSGLAGGFDTQYF
d_gene: TRBD2
j_gene: TRBJ2-3
v_gene: TRBV11-2
abundance: NA

CDR3nt: TGTGCCAGCAGTTTGGAGCCCTATCGTGGCTACACCTTC
CDR3aa: CASSLEPYRGYTF
d_gene: NA
j_gene: TRBJ1-2
v_gene: TRBV28
abundance: once

CDR3nt: TGTGCCTGGAGCACACTCGGGACAGCTAACTATGGCTACACCTTC
CDR3aa: CAWSTLGTANYGYTF
d_gene: TRBD1
j_gene: TRBJ1-2
v_gene: TRBV30
abundance: NA

CDR3nt: TGTGCCAGCAGTCACAGACAGCCACTTGAAAAACTGTTTTTT
CDR3aa: CASSHRQPLEKLFF
d_gene: NA
j_gene: TRBJ1-4
v_gene: TRBV6-5
abundance: NA

CDR3nt: TGTGCCAGCAGCGCCCGGGGGACAAGCTCCTACGAGCAGTACTTC
CDR3aa: CASSARGTSSYEQYF
d_gene: NA
j_gene: TRBJ2-7
v_gene: TRBV9
abundance: NA

CDR3nt: TGTGCCAGCAGTGACTCGCCGGGGAGGGTCCATGAGCAGTTCTTC
CDR3aa: CASSDSPGRVHEQFF
d_gene: TRBD2
j_gene: TRBJ2-1
v_gene: TRBV6-4
abundance: NA

CDR3nt: TGTGCCAGCACCAAAGGCGGAGGCTTGGGACTCCAGCATTTT
CDR3aa: CASTKGGGLGLQHF
d_gene: NA
j_gene: TRBJ1-5
v_gene: TRBV28
abundance: NA

CDR3nt: TGTGCCAGCAGTAATGGCGGGGCTGAGACAGATACGCAGTATTTT
CDR3aa: CASSNGGAETDTQYF
d_gene: NA
j_gene: TRBJ2-3
v_gene: TRBV6-4
abundance: few

CDR3nt: TGCACCAGCAGCCCCGCCTTGGAGACCCAGTACTTC
CDR3aa: CTSSPALETQYF
d_gene: NA
j_gene: TRBJ2-5
v_gene: TRBV1
abundance: NA

CDR3nt: TGCGCCAGCAGCTTGGTTACCGACGCGAACACCGGGGAGCTGTTTTTT
CDR3aa: CASSLVTDANTGELFF
d_gene: NA
j_gene: TRBJ2-2
v_gene: TRBV5-1
abundance: NA

CDR3nt: TGTGCCACCAGTGATGCGGGACAGGCGATCTACAATGAGCAGTTCTTC
CDR3aa: CATSDAGQAIYNEQFF
d_gene: TRBD1
j_gene: TRBJ2-1
v_gene: TRBV24-1
abundance: NA

CDR3nt: TGTGCCAGCAGCTTAACGGGAGGATCAGATACGCAGTATTTT
CDR3aa: CASSLTGGSDTQYF
d_gene: NA
j_gene: TRBJ2-3
v_gene: TRBV7-3
abundance: NA

CDR3nt: TGTGCCAGCAGCTTAGGAGGCAGATCCTACGAGCAGTACTTC
CDR3aa: CASSLGGRSYEQYF
d_gene: NA
j_gene: TRBJ2-7
v_gene: TRBV11-3
abundance: NA

CDR3nt: TGTGCCAGCAGCACCTCCCTCGGGATGAACACCGGGGAGCTGTTTTTT
CDR3aa: CASSTSLGMNTGELFF
d_gene: NA
j_gene: TRBJ2-2
v_gene: TRBV5-6
abundance: NA

CDR3nt: TGTGCCAGCAGCTTTGGACAGGGGCTGGGAAATCAGCCCCAGCATTTT
CDR3aa: CASSFGQGLGNQPQHF
d_gene: TRBD1
j_gene: TRBJ1-5
v_gene: TRBV7-6
abundance: NA

CDR3nt: TGTGCCAGTAGTATGTCGACAGAAACAGGCTACACCTTC
CDR3aa: CASSMSTETGYTF
d_gene: NA
j_gene: TRBJ1-2
v_gene: TRBV19
abundance: NA